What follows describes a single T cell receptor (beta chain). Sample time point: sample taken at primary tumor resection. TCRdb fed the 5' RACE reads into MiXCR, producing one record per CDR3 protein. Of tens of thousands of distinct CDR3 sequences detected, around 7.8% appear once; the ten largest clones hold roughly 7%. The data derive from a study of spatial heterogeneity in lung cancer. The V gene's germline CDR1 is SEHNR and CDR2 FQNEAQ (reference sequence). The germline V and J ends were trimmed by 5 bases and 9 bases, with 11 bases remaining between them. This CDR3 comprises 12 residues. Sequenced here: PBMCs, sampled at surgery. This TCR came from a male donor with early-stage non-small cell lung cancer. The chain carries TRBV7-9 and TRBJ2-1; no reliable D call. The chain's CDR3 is CASSPTLAEQFF. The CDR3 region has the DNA TGTGCCAGCAGCCCCACCCTGGCTGAGCAGTTCTTC.